This passage covers 29 T cell receptor beta chains from one sample sequenced in a study of blood T cell repertoires in COVID-19. Generated by immunoSEQ multiplex PCR, the TCRdb table keeps only in-frame clones and is missing some. The sample has some 74,000 clones, approximately 91% seen once; the top ten hold 2% to 3%. Sample: peripheral blood. The receptors stem from a man aged 45-65 years with COVID-19, enrolled during active disease.

This clone was found once. The chain recombines TRBV2 with TRBJ2-7; D might be TRBD1 (6 bases). The V gene lost 5 bases and the J gene lost 0 bases, with 23 bases spanning the gap. Per germline, CDR1 SNHLY and CDR2 FYNNEI. The CDR3 runs 18 residues. For the CDR3, the DNA is TGTGCCAGCAGTTACCGACAGGATGAAGGGTTTAGCTCCTACGAGCAGTACGTC. Translated: CASSYRQDEGFSSYEQYV.

The genes are TRBV30 and TRBJ2-1, with 11 bases identical to TRBD2. The CDR3 runs 15 residues. The V gene's germline CDR1 is GTSNPN and CDR2 SVGIG (reference sequence). The junction had 4 bases not matched to a gene; V was cut back by 0 bases and J by 6 bases. The chain's CDR3 is CAWSVIAGGRNEQFF. CDR3 in DNA: TGTGCCTGGAGTGTAATAGCGGGAGGGCGCAATGAGCAGTTCTTC.

This clone has only one observation. V usage is TRBV19 and J usage is TRBJ1-2, with D uncertain. The germline gives CDR1 LNHDA, CDR2 SQIVND (reference sequence). Trimming took off 11 bases at V and 4 bases at J, with 23 bases between the two ends. CDR3 size: 15 residues. The CDR3: CACSHAGRGGYGYTF. The CDR3 DNA reads TGTGCCTGCAGTCATGCGGGCCGCGGAGGCTATGGCTACACCTTC.

The chain joins TRBV11-2 to TRBJ2-3, with 10 bases aligning to TRBD2. Per the germline V gene, CDR1 is SGHAT and CDR2 is FQNNGV. Germline trimming cut 1 base from V and 0 bases from J; bases unmatched to any gene: 7. This CDR3 has 18 amino acids. The CDR3 spells CASSLVAGGSLSTDTQYF. DNA of the CDR3: TGTGCCAGCAGCTTAGTAGCGGGAGGATCTTTAAGCACAGATACGCAGTATTTT.

The chain uses TRBV5-6 and TRBJ2-7; unclear D gene. CDR3 size: 14 residues. The germline gives CDR1 SGHDT, CDR2 YYEEEE. Trimming shortened V by 4 bases and J by 3 bases, and 14 bases separated the two germline ends. The CDR3 DNA follows: TGTGCCAGCAGCCTCGGTTCGGAGAACTACGAGCAGTACTTC. It specifies CASSLGSENYEQYF.

The chain combines TRBV6-6 with TRBJ2-1; 10 nucleotides line up with TRBD2. Germline-derived CDR1 and CDR2 are MNHNY and SVGAGI (reference sequence). This CDR3 contains 15 residues. Losses at the gene ends were 8 bases for V and 8 bases for J; bases not matched to a gene: 12. DNA of the CDR3: TGTGCCAGCTCGCGAGTGTCTAGCGGGAGTGATGAGCAGTTCTTC. The encoded protein is CASSRVSSGSDEQFF.

The chain couples TRBV7-9 to TRBJ2-1; 10 nucleotides align to TRBD1. CDR1 is SEHNR and CDR2 is FQNEAQ in the germline V gene (reference sequence). CDR3 size: 17 residues. The junction had 12 bases not matched to a gene; V was cut back by 5 bases and J by 5 bases. The CDR3 spells CASSTRPGQGSDNEQFF. CDR3 in DNA: TGTGCCAGCAGCACGAGACCGGGACAGGGGTCCGACAATGAGCAGTTCTTC.

V gene TRBV30 combines with J gene TRBJ2-1, with 7 bases identical to TRBD2. Unmatched junction bases numbered 13, after V lost 2 bases and J lost 6 bases. In germline, CDR1 is GTSNPN, CDR2 SVGIG (reference sequence). The CDR3 length is 16 residues. CDR3 bases: TGTGCCTGGAGTCCCGGAGGGACCTCGGGGGGCAATGAGCAGTTCTTC. It encodes CAWSPGGTSGGNEQFF.

The chain couples TRBV27 to TRBJ2-5; D not certain. CDR1 is MNHEY and CDR2 is SMNVEV in the germline V gene (reference sequence). Trimming took 4 bases from V and 3 from J, leaving 3 bases between them. This CDR3 contains 11 residues. The CDR3 loop is CASSYKETQYF. For the CDR3, the DNA is TGTGCCAGCAGTTACAAAGAGACCCAGTACTTC.

The chain combines TRBV7-2 with TRBJ2-7; perhaps TRBD1 as D (6 bases). This CDR3 is built from 14 residues. V was shortened by 4 bases and J by 3 bases, with 13 bases between the two germline ends. Germline V gives CDR1 SGHTA, CDR2 FQGNSA. The DNA for the CDR3 is TGTGCCAGCAGCTCCCGGGACAACCACTACGAGCAGTACTTC. The encoded protein is CASSSRDNHYEQYF.

The chain joins TRBV7-9 to TRBJ1-2; 9 bases align to TRBD1. The CDR3 has 16 amino acids. Germline values: CDR1 SEHNR, CDR2 FQNEAQ (reference sequence). V was pared by 1 base and J by 7 bases, with 10 bases of the junction left unmatched. In nucleotides, the CDR3 is TGTGCCAGCAGCTTAGGTGTTGGACAGGGGTTGGCTGGCTACACCTTC. This sequence encodes CASSLGVGQGLAGYTF. Based on the CDR3 plus reference TRBV7-9 and TRBJ1-2, the full variable domain is DTGVSQNPRHKITKRGQNVTFRCDPISEHNRLYWYRQTLGQGPEFLTYFQNEAQLEKSRLLSDRFSAERPKGSFSTLEIQRTEQGDSAMYLCASSLGVGQGLAGYTFGSGTRLTVV.

This chain uses TRBV5-4 with TRBJ2-1, with 7 bases identical to TRBD2. V lost 4 bases, J lost 0 bases, and 7 bases stayed unmatched. Germline assignment: CDR1 SGHNT and CDR2 YYREEE (reference sequence). The CDR3 has 16 residues. CDR3 residues: CASSATSASSYNEQFF. The CDR3 nucleotides are TGTGCCAGCAGCGCTACTAGCGCCAGCTCCTACAATGAGCAGTTCTTC.

This chain links TRBV4-1 with TRBJ1-1, with D hard to call. The ends were cut back, 5 bases at V and 2 bases at J, with 12 bases in the middle. CDR3 length: 14 amino acids. Germline-derived CDR1 and CDR2 are MGHRA and YSYEKL. CDR3 sequence reads: CASSGEGLNTEAFF. The CDR3 nucleotides read TGCGCCAGCAGCGGGGAGGGCCTTAACACTGAAGCTTTCTTT.

The V gene is TRBV5-1, the J gene TRBJ2-1, with 10 bases lining up with TRBD2. Per the germline V gene, CDR1 is SGHRS and CDR2 is YFSETQ. Germline trimming cut 5 bases from V and 2 bases from J; bases unmatched to any gene: 13. The CDR3 runs 18 residues. The CDR3 sequence is CASSSGTSVLSTYNEQFF. CDR3 nucleotides: TGCGCCAGCAGTTCCGGGACTAGCGTATTATCAACCTACAATGAGCAGTTCTTC.

The gene calls are TRBV19 and TRBJ1-5, with 9 nucleotides matching TRBD1. The CDR3 has 15 residues. Germline loops: CDR1 LNHDA, CDR2 SQIVND (reference sequence). Unmatched junction bases numbered 3, after V lost 3 bases and J lost 3 bases. The DNA of the CDR3 is TGTGCCAGTAGTATGGGACAGGGCCCCAATCAGCCCCAGCATTTT. It translates to CASSMGQGPNQPQHF.

The rearrangement joins TRBV2 to TRBJ1-6; tentative D call: TRBD1 (5 bases). CDR3 size: 15 residues. Trimming shortened V by 2 bases and J by 4 bases, and 9 bases separated the two germline ends. The germline V gene encodes CDR1 SNHLY and CDR2 FYNNEI. The CDR3 is CASSEQGAYNSPLHF. The CDR3 bases are TGTGCCAGCAGTGAACAAGGGGCGTATAATTCACCCCTCCACTTT.

The V gene is TRBV7-2, the J gene TRBJ1-2; 10 bases are shared with TRBD1. Germline V gene sequence: CDR1 SGHTA, CDR2 FQGNSA. With V trimmed by 5 bases and J by 4 bases, 4 bases remained unmatched. CDR3 length: 14 residues. The CDR3 here is CASSPRTGGYGYTF. CDR3 nucleotide sequence: TGTGCCAGCAGCCCTCGGACAGGGGGCTATGGCTACACCTTC.

This sequence joins TRBV9 and TRBJ2-2; D is unresolved. CDR3 length: 15 residues. The germline CDR1 and CDR2 sequences are SGDLS and YYNGEE. With 0 bases removed from V and 5 bases from J, the gap between germline ends came to 11 bases. In nucleotides, the CDR3 is TGTGCCAGCAGCGTAGGTGGTCTAGATACCGGGGAGCTGTTTTTT. Protein product: CASSVGGLDTGELFF.

DNA of the CDR3: TGCAGTGCTAGCCTGGGGGGTGAAGCTTTCTTT. It encodes CSASLGGEAFF. The chain joins TRBV20-1 to TRBJ1-1, with D maybe TRBD1 (5 bases). V lost 3 bases and J 7 bases, leaving 9 bases between the germline ends. This CDR3 is 11 amino acids long. The germline CDR1 and CDR2 sequences are DFQATT and SNEGSKA (reference sequence).

This chain joins TRBV18 and TRBJ2-7, with TRBD2 matching over 13 bases. The trim removed 3 bases at V and 5 bases at J, leaving 4 bases unmatched. The CDR3 loop spans 15 amino acids. Germline CDR1 reads KGHSH; CDR2 reads LQKENI. CDR3 sequence reads: CASSPELAGGNEQYF. Written as DNA, the CDR3 is TGTGCCAGCTCACCGGAACTAGCGGGAGGGAACGAGCAGTACTTC.

The table lists this clone with a few counts. The chain joins TRBV19 to TRBJ1-6; 9 bases map to TRBD1. Germline V gene data show CDR1 as LNHDA and CDR2 as SQIVND (reference sequence). CDR3 size: 14 residues. V dropped 6 bases and J dropped 10; count of bases not matched to a gene: 7. CDR3 sequence (DNA): TGTGCCAGTAGCGAGACAGGGGGAAGCTCACCCCTCCACTTT. It codes for CASSETGGSSPLHF.

This sequence joins TRBV10-2 and TRBJ2-5, with 11 positions matching TRBD2. The CDR3 runs to 15 residues. V was pared by 2 bases and J by 5 bases, with 4 bases of the junction left unmatched. The germline gives CDR1 WSHSY, CDR2 SAAADI. CDR3 amino acids: CASSEPGLAEETQYF. The CDR3 coding sequence is TGCGCCAGCAGTGAGCCGGGACTAGCGGAGGAGACCCAGTACTTC.

The chain uses TRBV6-5 and TRBJ1-2; 8 bases match TRBD1. Unmatched junction bases numbered 13, after V lost 5 bases and J lost 8 bases. Per the germline V gene, CDR1 is MNHEY and CDR2 is SVGAGI. The CDR3 has 15 residues. CDR3 residues: CASSPDRGSYRGYTF. CDR3 coding DNA: TGTGCCAGCAGTCCCGACAGGGGCTCGTATCGGGGCTACACCTTC.

The rearrangement links TRBV7-8 to TRBJ2-7; possibly TRBD2 for D (6 bases). V lost 3 bases and J 5 bases, leaving 11 bases between the germline ends. CDR3 length: 13 residues. Germline V gene sequence: CDR1 SGHVS, CDR2 FQNEAQ. This CDR3 reads CASSFAGNDEQYV. CDR3 sequence (DNA): TGTGCCAGCAGCTTCGCGGGGAACGACGAGCAGTACGTC.

DNA for the CDR3: TGTGCCAGCAGCCCAATCGGTTTATCCGGGGAGCTGTTTTTT. This codes for CASSPIGLSGELFF. This rearrangement joins TRBV5-4 to TRBJ2-2, with D unclear. CDR1 is SGHNT, CDR2 YYREEE, per germline (reference sequence). CDR3 length: 14 residues. Trimming took off 4 bases at V and 6 bases at J, with 13 bases between the two ends.

A remark on this clone: Other DNA sequences from this sample encode an identical CDR3 as well. The rearrangement uses TRBV18 and TRBJ2-5, with 7 bases matching TRBD2. Germline V CDR1 and CDR2: KGHSH, LQKENI. J was trimmed by 5 bases and V by 3 bases; bases with no gene match: 3. CDR3 size: 13 residues. CDR3 sequence (DNA): TGTGCCAGCTCACCTCGGGGAGGGGAGACCCAGTACTTC. Residues: CASSPRGGETQYF.

V is TRBV14 and J is TRBJ2-1; unclear D gene. Trimming took 4 bases from V and 0 from J, leaving 13 bases between them. The germline gives CDR1 SGHDN, CDR2 FVKESK. This CDR3 is built from 16 residues. CDR3 sequence reads: CASSPQRNPSYNEQFF. DNA for the CDR3: TGTGCCAGCAGCCCCCAGAGGAATCCCTCCTACAATGAGCAGTTCTTC.

This clone was seen a single time. Distinct nucleotide sequences in the sample also encode this CDR3. V usage is TRBV28 and J usage is TRBJ1-3, with TRBD1 matching over 8 bases. CDR3 length: 14 amino acids. The ends lost 5 bases at V and 3 bases at J; junction bases unmatched: 3. Germline CDR1 and CDR2: MDHEN and SYDVKM. Here the CDR3 DNA reads TGTGCCAGCAGTAGGACAGGGAGTGGAAACACCATATATTTT. This gives the protein CASSRTGSGNTIYF.

This clone is a singleton in its sample. The chain employs TRBV5-1 and TRBJ2-1, with D perhaps matching TRBD2 (5 bases). With 5 bases removed from V and 9 bases from J, the gap between germline ends came to 12 bases. Germline V gives CDR1 SGHRS, CDR2 YFSETQ. CDR3 size: 12 residues. CDR3 sequence reads: CASRRDSGEQFF. CDR3 bases: TGCGCCAGCAGACGGGATTCTGGTGAGCAGTTCTTC.